Reported below is one T cell receptor beta chain. This sample was taken from a study of blood T cells in healthy people across ages. The CDR3 totals 13 residues. Trimming cost V 7 bases and J 1 base; bases outside gene matches: 5. The germline V gene has CDR1 SQVTM and CDR2 ANQGSEA. Next came a second PCR, run for about 6 to 11 cycles, which used a sample-barcoded 5' primer along with a J-beta primer mix. A template-switch adaptor containing 12 random nucleotides labeled each cDNA molecule. Researchers report that each sample yielded at least 2.5 million CDR3-containing paired-end reads. TCRdb re-called the 5' RACE reads through MiXCR, storing one row per CDR3 protein. The data hold around 2 million distinct CDR3 sequences, with about 39% observed a single time. Isolating PBMCs gave at least 7 million of these cells per sample. The amount of total RNA extracted per sample was at least 6 micrograms.

This receptor was taken from a human donor in good health. Source material: blood. The chain carries TRBV29-1 and TRBJ1-1; TRBD1 matches 8 bases. CDR3 residues: CSGRTGQNTEAFF. The CDR3 DNA reads TGCAGCGGGCGGACAGGGCAGAACACTGAAGCTTTCTTT.